Below, 21 T cell receptor beta chains from the same sample are listed, as sequenced in a study of blood T cell repertoires in COVID-19. TCRdb's table, derived via immunoSEQ multiplex PCR, lists solely in-frame clones and lacks some. The repertoire includes about 350,000 clones, roughly 90% of them detected once, and 3.5% to 4% sits in the top ten. The sequencing input was peripheral blood. These receptors were collected from a woman between 55 and 75 years old with COVID-19, enrolled during active disease.

The rearrangement links TRBV6-5 to TRBJ1-1; 7 bases match TRBD1. The V gene end was trimmed by 11 bases and the J gene end by 2 bases; junction bases not matched to a gene: 11. Germline V gene sequence: CDR1 MNHEY, CDR2 SVGAGI. This CDR3 has 14 amino acids. The CDR3 loop is CAARQGRLNTEAFF. The DNA of the CDR3 is TGTGCCGCCAGACAGGGCCGACTCAACACTGAAGCTTTCTTT.

V and J are TRBV5-1 and TRBJ2-3; weak D call: TRBD2 (5 bases). CDR3 length: 14 residues. V dropped 4 bases and J dropped 2 bases, with 11 bases sitting between them. Germline V gives CDR1 SGHRS, CDR2 YFSETQ. CDR3 in amino acids: CASSHGDATDTQYF. CDR3 in DNA: TGCGCCAGCAGCCACGGGGATGCCACAGATACGCAGTATTTT.

This sequence joins TRBV18 and TRBJ2-5, with 9 nucleotides matching TRBD2. Germline values: CDR1 KGHSH, CDR2 LQKENI. The CDR3 has 17 residues. V lost 1 base, J lost 1 base, and 7 bases stayed unmatched. The CDR3 coding sequence is TGTGCCAGCTCACCACGTCCAGCGGGGGGAATCCAAGAGACCCAGTACTTC. This translates into CASSPRPAGGIQETQYF.

The genes are TRBV27 and TRBJ1-1; a possible D gene is TRBD1 (5 bases). CDR3 length equals 15 residues. V lost 1 base, J lost 5 bases, and 14 bases lay in between. CDR1 and CDR2 from the germline V gene are MNHEY and SMNVEV (reference sequence). CDR3 nucleotide sequence: TGTGCCAGCAGTTTATTTGGCAGGGTGGGAACTGAAGCTTTCTTT. Encoded protein: CASSLFGRVGTEAFF.

The V gene is TRBV2, the J gene TRBJ1-2, with 10 nucleotides matching TRBD1. Trimming cost V 6 bases and J 7 bases; bases outside gene matches: 14. Looked up from germline, CDR1 is SNHLY and CDR2 is FYNNEI. CDR3 size: 16 residues. The CDR3 region has the DNA TGTGCCAGCAGGACCGGGACAGGGGACGAATTCCGTGGCTACACCTTC. This translates into CASRTGTGDEFRGYTF.

This clone was seen just once. V and J are TRBV23-1 and TRBJ1-2; 7 bases align to TRBD1. TRBV23-1 is annotated as an ORF whose role is uncertain. V lost 2 bases to trimming and J lost 0 bases; unmatched junction nucleotides: 9. CDR3 length: 17 amino acids. CDR3 nucleotide sequence: TGCGCCAGCAGTCAACCTCAGGGACAGAGCTCTAACTATGGCTACACCTTC. This translates into CASSQPQGQSSNYGYTF.

The chain employs TRBV11-2 and TRBJ2-5, with 13 nucleotides matching TRBD2. This CDR3 is built from 14 residues. The V gene's germline CDR1 is SGHAT and CDR2 FQNNGV. For the CDR3, the DNA is TGTGCTTCTCGGACTAGCGGGGGTGGGGAGACCCAGTACTTC. It codes for CASRTSGGGETQYF.

The chain carries TRBV11-2 and TRBJ2-2; TRBD1 matches 7 bases. The V gene's germline CDR1 is SGHAT and CDR2 FQNNGV. V dropped 5 bases and J dropped 4; count of bases not matched to a gene: 7. The CDR3 covers 15 residues. The CDR3 nucleotides are TGTGCCAGCAGCCCTCGACAGGGTGGCACCGGGGAGCTGTTTTTT. It yields the protein CASSPRQGGTGELFF. The full variable domain, completed using reference TRBV11-2 and TRBJ2-2, is EAGVAQSPRYKIIEKRQSVAFWCNPISGHATLYWYQQILGQGPKLLIQFQNNGVVDDSQLPKDRFSAERLKGVDSTLKIQPAKLEDSAVYLCASSPRQGGTGELFFGEGSRLTVL.

V and J are TRBV5-6 and TRBJ1-2; no reliable D call. Per germline, CDR1 SGHDT and CDR2 YYEEEE. This CDR3 has 13 residues. Between the trimmed V and J ends, which lost 2 bases and 4 bases, there was a span of 9 bases. The CDR3 loop reads CASSFYVSYGYTF. The CDR3 nucleotides read TGTGCCAGCAGCTTCTATGTAAGCTATGGCTACACCTTC.

The J gene is TRBJ1-2, the V gene TRBV6-5; 8 nucleotides agree with TRBD1. The CDR3 spans 13 residues. Germline assignment: CDR1 MNHEY and CDR2 SVGAGI. Unmatched junction bases numbered 7, after V lost 6 bases and J lost 7 bases. As DNA, the CDR3 is TGTGCCAGCAGCTTGACAGGGGAAAGTGGCTACACCTTC. Encoded protein: CASSLTGESGYTF.

This clone was recorded once. The chain carries TRBV11-2 and TRBJ1-1; 9 nucleotides agree with TRBD1. Germline V gene data show CDR1 as SGHAT and CDR2 as FQNNGV. Trimming took 6 bases from V and 7 from J; bases not matched to a gene: 9. The CDR3 has 14 amino acids. CDR3 sequence (DNA): TGTGCCAGCAGTTTCGCACAGGGGGCGTTTGAAGCTTTCTTT. This sequence encodes CASSFAQGAFEAFF.

This clone was picked up many times. The chain combines TRBV6-4 with TRBJ2-7, with D possibly TRBD1 on 5 matching bases. In germline, CDR1 is MRHNA, CDR2 SNTAGT. The CDR3 runs 11 residues. The V end lost 2 bases, the J end lost 11 bases, and 10 bases lay between the germline ends. The CDR3 coding sequence is TGTGCCAGCAGTGACGACAGCGCTGAGTACTTC. Its protein is CASSDDSAEYF.

J is TRBJ1-5 and V is TRBV2; D perhaps matches TRBD1 (5 bases). The CDR3 has 14 amino acids. V was trimmed by 6 bases and J by 11 bases, leaving 20 bases between them. The V gene's germline CDR1 is SNHLY and CDR2 FYNNEI. CDR3 residues: CASSETEVDETQHF. DNA for the CDR3: TGTGCCAGCAGCGAGACAGAGGTAGATGAGACCCAGCATTTT. Full variable domain (remainder filled in from reference TRBV2 and TRBJ1-5): EPEVTQTPSHQVTQMGQEVILRCVPISNHLYFYWYRQILGQKVEFLVSFYNNEISEKSEIFDDQFSVERPDGSNFTLKIRSTKLEDSAMYFCASSETEVDETQHFGDGTRLSIL.

This chain links TRBV6-5 with TRBJ1-1; TRBD1 aligns across 7 bases. The V gene's germline CDR1 is MNHEY and CDR2 SVGAGI. This CDR3 is 15 amino acids long. The V and J ends lost 2 bases and 1 base, in that order; junction bases with no gene match: 4. The CDR3 DNA sequence: TGTGCCAGCAGTTACGACTGGGACAGGAACACTGAAGCTTTCTTT. It specifies CASSYDWDRNTEAFF.

V gene TRBV5-1 combines with J gene TRBJ2-3; tentatively, D is TRBD2 (7 bases). Trimming removed 0 bases at V and 8 bases at J, with 19 bases between. Germline V gene data show CDR1 as SGHRS and CDR2 as YFSETQ. This CDR3 has 16 residues. The CDR3 reads CASSLDVGGLSGTQYF. The CDR3 DNA reads TGCGCCAGCAGCTTGGATGTGGGGGGGCTTTCGGGTACGCAGTATTTT. The full variable domain, with the rest looked up from reference TRBV5-1 and TRBJ2-3, is KAGVTQTPRYLIKTRGQQVTLSCSPISGHRSVSWYQQTPGQGLQFLFEYFSETQRNKGNFPGRFSGRQFSNSRSEMNVSTLELGDSALYLCASSLDVGGLSGTQYFGPGTRLTVL.

The V and J genes are TRBV10-3 and TRBJ2-7, with 9 bases aligning to TRBD1. This CDR3 is built from 15 residues. Germline trimming cut 2 bases from V and 2 bases from J; bases unmatched to any gene: 4. The germline V gene encodes CDR1 ENHRY and CDR2 SYGVKD. CDR3 region: CAISERTGVPYEQYF. For the CDR3, the DNA is TGTGCCATCAGTGAGCGGACAGGGGTACCCTACGAGCAGTACTTC.

The genes are TRBV14 and TRBJ2-1; tentatively, D is TRBD1 (6 bases). The CDR3 has 16 residues. Between the trimmed V and J ends, which lost 0 bases and 4 bases, there was a span of 13 bases. Germline V gives CDR1 SGHDN, CDR2 FVKESK. CDR3 nucleotides: TGTGCCAGCAGCCAAGATTTGGGACAAATTTACAATGAGCAGTTCTTC. As protein: CASSQDLGQIYNEQFF. Full variable domain (missing parts from reference TRBV14 and TRBJ2-1): EAGVTQFPSHSVIEKGQTVTLRCDPISGHDNLYWYRRVMGKEIKFLLHFVKESKQDESGMPNNRFLAERTGGTYSTLKVQPAELEDSGVYFCASSQDLGQIYNEQFFGPGTRLTVL.

V is TRBV5-1 and J is TRBJ1-1; 10 bases map to TRBD1. Trimming removed 3 bases from V and 4 bases from J; junction bases left unmatched: 3. CDR1 is SGHRS and CDR2 is YFSETQ in the germline V gene. The CDR3 has 14 residues. The CDR3 nucleotides read TGCGCCAGCAGCTACGGGACAGGGGTCACTGAAGCTTTCTTT. Protein product: CASSYGTGVTEAFF.

The chain joins TRBV7-6 to TRBJ1-1; 8 bases are shared with TRBD1. This CDR3 contains 15 residues. After removal of 1 base from V and 7 bases from J, the junction contained 8 bases not matched to a gene. CDR1 and CDR2 from the germline V gene are SGHVS and FNYEAQ. The CDR3 DNA follows: TGTGCCAGCAGCTTAGTGTCGACAGGGGTTATTGAAGCTTTCTTT. It encodes CASSLVSTGVIEAFF. Filled out from reference TRBV7-6 and TRBJ1-1, the complete variable domain reads GAGVSQSPRYKVTKRGQDVALRCDPISGHVSLYWYRQALGQGPEFLTYFNYEAQQDKSGLPNDRFSAERPEGSISTLTIQRTEQRDSAMYRCASSLVSTGVIEAFFGQGTRLTVV.

This chain joins TRBV10-3 and TRBJ2-5; 11 bases agree with TRBD2. CDR1 and CDR2 from the germline V gene are ENHRY and SYGVKD. The CDR3 spans 16 residues. Trimming at V came to 8 bases and at J to 4 bases, leaving 12 bases not matched to a gene. The CDR3 DNA follows: TGTGCCATCGGAGTAGCGGGGGGGACAAAGAGAGAGACCCAGTACTTC. Protein sequence: CAIGVAGGTKRETQYF.

The table lists this clone with a count of one. The chain employs TRBV24-1 and TRBJ2-3; perhaps TRBD1 as D (5 bases). Germline lookup yields CDR1 KGHDR and CDR2 SFDVKD. With 1 base removed from V and 5 bases from J, the gap between germline ends came to 6 bases. This CDR3 has 13 residues. CDR3 loop: CATSDFDRDTQYF. In DNA, the CDR3 is TGTGCCACCAGTGATTTCGACAGAGATACGCAGTATTTT.